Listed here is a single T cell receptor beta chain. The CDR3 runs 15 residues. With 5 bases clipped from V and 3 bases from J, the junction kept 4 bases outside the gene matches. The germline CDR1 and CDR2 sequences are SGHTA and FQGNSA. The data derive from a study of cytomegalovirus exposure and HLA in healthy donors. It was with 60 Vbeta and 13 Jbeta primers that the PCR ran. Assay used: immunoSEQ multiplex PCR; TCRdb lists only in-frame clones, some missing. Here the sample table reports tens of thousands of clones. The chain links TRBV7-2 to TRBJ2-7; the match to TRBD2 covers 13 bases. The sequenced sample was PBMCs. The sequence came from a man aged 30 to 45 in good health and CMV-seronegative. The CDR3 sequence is CASSAGLAGNYEQYF. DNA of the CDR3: TGTGCCAGCAGCGCGGGACTAGCGGGGAACTACGAGCAGTACTTC.